Following are 18 T cell receptor beta chains from one sample sequenced in a study of cytomegalovirus exposure and HLA in healthy donors. Some clones are missing from TCRdb's copy, which holds only in-frame ones; the method was immunoSEQ multiplex PCR. Here the sample spans nearly 200,000 clones, 84% being singletons. Sample: PBMCs. The receptors come from a woman aged 25 to 39 in good health and CMV-seropositive.

The chain joins TRBV25-1 to TRBJ2-1; possibly TRBD1 for D (6 bases). Germline V lookup: CDR1 MGHDK, CDR2 SYGVNS. V shed 3 bases and J shed 6 bases, with 15 bases lying between them. The CDR3 contains 15 residues. CDR3 sequence reads: CASSETRGSGNEQFF. CDR3 nucleotides: TGTGCCAGCAGTGAGACCAGGGGTTCCGGCAATGAGCAGTTCTTC.

The chain is built from TRBV6-1 and TRBJ1-2; possibly TRBD1 for D (6 bases). Germline V gene sequence: CDR1 MNHNS, CDR2 SASEGT. This CDR3 contains 12 residues. The germline V and J ends were trimmed by 6 bases and 7 bases, with 12 bases remaining between them. The CDR3: CASRIQGGGYTF. For the CDR3, the DNA is TGTGCCAGCAGAATACAGGGCGGTGGCTACACCTTC.

V usage is TRBV12-5 and J usage is TRBJ1-1; D is unresolved. Germline CDR1 reads LGHNT; CDR2 reads FRNRAP. The ends were cut back, 4 bases at V and 2 bases at J, with 8 bases in the middle. The CDR3 is 13 residues long. CDR3 region: CASGSGFNTEAFF. The CDR3, as DNA: TGTGCTAGTGGTTCAGGATTCAACACTGAAGCTTTCTTT. Full variable domain (outside the CDR3, taken from reference TRBV12-5 and TRBJ1-1): DARVTQTPRHKVTEMGQEVTMRCQPILGHNTVFWYRQTMMQGLELLAYFRNRAPLDDSGMPKDRFSAEMPDATLATLKIQPSEPRDSAVYFCASGSGFNTEAFFGQGTRLTVV.

The chain has TRBV29-1 and TRBJ1-2; 11 bases align to TRBD1. CDR1 and CDR2 from the germline V gene are SQVTM and ANQGSEA. CDR3 length equals 12 residues. With 7 bases clipped from V and 6 bases from J, the junction kept 4 bases outside the gene matches. CDR3 protein: CSAGQGADGYTF. The CDR3 coding sequence is TGCAGCGCCGGACAGGGGGCAGATGGCTACACCTTC. Combining the CDR3 with reference TRBV29-1 and TRBJ1-2 gives the whole variable domain SAVISQKPSRDICQRGTSLTIQCQVDSQVTMMFWYRQQPGQSLTLIATANQGSEATYESGFVIDKFPISRPNLTFSTLTVSNMSPEDSSIYLCSAGQGADGYTFGSGTRLTVV.

The V gene is TRBV7-9, the J gene TRBJ2-7; D gene ambiguous. This CDR3 is built from 13 residues. Germline lookup yields CDR1 SEHNR and CDR2 FQNEAQ (reference sequence). V lost 2 bases, J lost 0 bases, and 5 bases lay in between. The CDR3: CASSLSVSYEQYF. CDR3 bases: TGTGCCAGCAGCTTATCGGTCTCCTACGAGCAGTACTTC.

This chain joins TRBV11-2 and TRBJ1-2, with 7 bases aligning to TRBD1. Germline assignment: CDR1 SGHAT and CDR2 FQNNGV. The CDR3 spans 14 residues. The V segment lost 7 bases and the J segment 6 bases; nucleotides outside the gene matches: 11. The CDR3 bases are TGTGCCAGCAAATCAGGGGGAGGTTTGGATGGCTACACCTTC. Translation gives CASKSGGGLDGYTF.

This rearrangement joins TRBV28 to TRBJ1-1; D unresolved. The germline V and J ends were trimmed by 8 bases and 0 bases, with 16 bases remaining between them. Germline CDR1 MDHEN, CDR2 SYDVKM. This CDR3 region has 15 residues. The CDR3 loop is CASGPVTDLNTEAFF. CDR3 nucleotides: TGTGCCAGCGGCCCCGTGACGGACTTGAACACTGAAGCTTTCTTT.

The V call is TRBV6-1, the J call TRBJ2-3; D gene uncertain. The length of the CDR3 is 15 residues. Germline values: CDR1 MNHNS, CDR2 SASEGT. Trimming pared 2 bases from V and 3 bases from J, leaving 12 bases between. The CDR3 DNA reads TGTGCCAGCAGTGAAAGGCCAGCAGCGACAGATACGCAGTATTTT. Translating it yields CASSERPAATDTQYF.

This chain joins TRBV28 and TRBJ1-5; 8 bases are shared with TRBD1. The CDR3 contains 16 residues. Unmatched junction bases numbered 10, after V lost 7 bases and J lost 2 bases. Per germline, CDR1 MDHEN and CDR2 SYDVKM. The CDR3: CASTGGDNLGNQPQHF. In DNA form, the CDR3 reads TGTGCCAGCACAGGGGGCGATAACTTGGGCAATCAGCCCCAGCATTTT.

The chain employs TRBV2 and TRBJ2-2; TRBD2 might be the D (6 bases). The germline V gene encodes CDR1 SNHLY and CDR2 FYNNEI. This CDR3 region has 16 residues. V lost 2 bases and J 3 bases, leaving 13 bases between the germline ends. CDR3 DNA sequence: TGTGCCAGCAGTGAAAGGGGACTTGGATACACCGGGGAGCTGTTTTTT. Translated, it gives CASSERGLGYTGELFF.

The chain uses TRBV30 and TRBJ2-7; 7 nucleotides line up with TRBD1. Trimming took 0 bases from V and 6 from J; bases not matched to a gene: 14. Germline CDR1 is GTSNPN and CDR2 is SVGIG (reference sequence). This CDR3 comprises 16 residues. This CDR3 reads CAWSVRWDSRASEQYF. The CDR3 nucleotides read TGTGCCTGGAGTGTCCGATGGGACAGCCGGGCCTCCGAGCAGTACTTC.

V and J are TRBV9 and TRBJ2-2; perhaps TRBD1 as D (5 bases). This CDR3 comprises 16 residues. Germline CDR1 is SGDLS and CDR2 is YYNGEE. V lost 1 base to trimming and J lost 2 bases, with 12 bases between them. CDR3 sequence (DNA): TGTGCCAGCAGCGTAAATCGGCAGGGCAACACCGGGGAGCTGTTTTTT. Encoded protein: CASSVNRQGNTGELFF.

J is TRBJ2-7 and V is TRBV10-3, with 7 positions matching TRBD2. CDR1 is ENHRY, CDR2 SYGVKD, per germline. CDR3 length: 14 residues. Unmatched junction bases numbered 6, after V lost 0 bases and J lost 7 bases. The CDR3: CAISESGRGREQYF. The CDR3 nucleotides are TGTGCCATCAGTGAGTCGGGGAGGGGAAGAGAGCAGTACTTC.

The rearrangement joins TRBV27 to TRBJ2-2; D possibly corresponds to TRBD2 (6 bases). With 4 bases removed from V and 4 bases from J, the gap between germline ends came to 13 bases. Germline-derived CDR1 and CDR2 are MNHEY and SMNVEV (reference sequence). CDR3 size: 15 residues. The CDR3 DNA sequence: TGTGCCAGCAGTTCCCCCCGGGACTCCACCGGGGAGCTGTTTTTT. Protein sequence: CASSSPRDSTGELFF.

The rearrangement uses TRBV6-1 and TRBJ2-7, with a possible D match to TRBD1 (5 bases). Germline-derived CDR1 and CDR2 are MNHNS and SASEGT. V lost 1 base and J 12 bases, leaving 13 bases between the germline ends. This CDR3 has 12 amino acids. Here the CDR3 DNA reads TGTGCCAGCAGTGAAGATTGGTGGGGCCGGTACTTC. This gives the protein CASSEDWWGRYF.

CDR3 region: CASSLSENYGYTF. DNA for the CDR3: TGTGCCAGCAGCTTATCAGAAAACTATGGCTACACCTTC. The chain carries TRBV11-1 and TRBJ1-2; D remains ambiguous. The CDR3 length is 13 residues. CDR1 is SGHAT and CDR2 is FQDESV in the germline V gene (reference sequence). The V end lost 2 bases, the J end lost 2 bases, and 6 bases lay between the germline ends.

The chain combines TRBV6-5 with TRBJ2-2, with 10 bases aligning to TRBD1. The ends lost 8 bases at V and 5 bases at J; junction bases unmatched: 5. Germline assignment: CDR1 MNHEY and CDR2 SVGAGI. The CDR3 loop spans 14 amino acids. The CDR3 sequence is CASGMDRGTGELFF. The CDR3 DNA is TGTGCCAGCGGGATGGACAGGGGGACCGGGGAGCTGTTTTTT.

The genes are TRBV5-3 and TRBJ2-1, with 9 bases identical to TRBD1. TRBV5-3 is known as an ORF, though its function is uncertain. Trimming cost V 3 bases and J 7 bases; bases outside gene matches: 8. CDR3 length: 15 amino acids. The CDR3 DNA sequence: TGTGCCAGAAGCTGGACAGGGGCACCGAAGAATGAGCAGTTCTTC. Its protein is CARSWTGAPKNEQFF.